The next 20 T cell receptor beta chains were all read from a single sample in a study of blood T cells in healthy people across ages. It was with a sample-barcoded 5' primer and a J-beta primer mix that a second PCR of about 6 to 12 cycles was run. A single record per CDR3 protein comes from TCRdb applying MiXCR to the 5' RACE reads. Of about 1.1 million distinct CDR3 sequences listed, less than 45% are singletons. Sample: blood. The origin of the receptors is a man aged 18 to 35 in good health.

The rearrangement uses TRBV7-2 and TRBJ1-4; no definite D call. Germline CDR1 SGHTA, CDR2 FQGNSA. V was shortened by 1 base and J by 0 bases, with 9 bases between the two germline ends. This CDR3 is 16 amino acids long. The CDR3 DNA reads TGTGCCAGCAGCTTAGTAGCAAGTTCAACTAATGAAAAACTGTTTTTT. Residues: CASSLVASSTNEKLFF.

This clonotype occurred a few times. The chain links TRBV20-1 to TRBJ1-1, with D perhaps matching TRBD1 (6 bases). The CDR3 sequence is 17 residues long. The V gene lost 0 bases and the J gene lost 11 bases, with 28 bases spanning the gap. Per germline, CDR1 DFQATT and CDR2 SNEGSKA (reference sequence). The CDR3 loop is CSARDRVGVGRYQGAFF. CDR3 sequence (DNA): TGCAGTGCTAGAGACAGGGTTGGAGTTGGCCGATATCAGGGGGCTTTCTTT.

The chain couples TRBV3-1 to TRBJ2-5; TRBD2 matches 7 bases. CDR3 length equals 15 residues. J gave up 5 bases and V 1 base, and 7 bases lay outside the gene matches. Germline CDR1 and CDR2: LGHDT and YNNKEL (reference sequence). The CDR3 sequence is CASSQGASGEETQYF. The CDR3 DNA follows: TGTGCCAGCAGCCAAGGTGCCAGCGGGGAGGAGACCCAGTACTTC.

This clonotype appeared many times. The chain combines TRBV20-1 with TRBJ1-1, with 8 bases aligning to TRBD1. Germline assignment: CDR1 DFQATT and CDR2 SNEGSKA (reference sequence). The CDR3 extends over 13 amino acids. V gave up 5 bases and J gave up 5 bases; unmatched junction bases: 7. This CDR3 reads CSARGQGGTEAFF. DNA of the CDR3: TGCAGTGCTCGCGGACAGGGAGGAACTGAAGCTTTCTTT.

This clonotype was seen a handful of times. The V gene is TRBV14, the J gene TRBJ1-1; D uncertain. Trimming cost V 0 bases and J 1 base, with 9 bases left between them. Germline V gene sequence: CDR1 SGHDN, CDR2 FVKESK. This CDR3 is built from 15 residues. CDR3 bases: TGTGCCAGCAGCCAAGATAGGCCAGCGAACACTGAAGCTTTCTTT. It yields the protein CASSQDRPANTEAFF.

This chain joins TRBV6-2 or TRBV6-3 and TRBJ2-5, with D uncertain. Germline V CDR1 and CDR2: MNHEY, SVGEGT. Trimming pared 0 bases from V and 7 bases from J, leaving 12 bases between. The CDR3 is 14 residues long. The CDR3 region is CASSYSDGLGTQYF. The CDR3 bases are TGTGCCAGCAGTTACTCGGACGGATTGGGGACCCAGTACTTC.

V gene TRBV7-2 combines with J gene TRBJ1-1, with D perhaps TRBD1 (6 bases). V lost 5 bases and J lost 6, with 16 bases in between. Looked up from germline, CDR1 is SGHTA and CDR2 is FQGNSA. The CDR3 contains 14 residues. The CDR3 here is CASSLATGRAEAFF. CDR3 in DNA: TGTGCCAGCAGCCTCGCAACAGGGCGTGCTGAAGCTTTCTTT.

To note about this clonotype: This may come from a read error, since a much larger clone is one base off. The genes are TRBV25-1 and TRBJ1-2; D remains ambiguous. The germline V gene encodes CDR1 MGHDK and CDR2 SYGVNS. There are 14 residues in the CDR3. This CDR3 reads CVSSEITGVSGYTF. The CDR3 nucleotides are TGTGTCAGCAGTGAAATAACCGGGGTGTCGGGCTACACCTTC.

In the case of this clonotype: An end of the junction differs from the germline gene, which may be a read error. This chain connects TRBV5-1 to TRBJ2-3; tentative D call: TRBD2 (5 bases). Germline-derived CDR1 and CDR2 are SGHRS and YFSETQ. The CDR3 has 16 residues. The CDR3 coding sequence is TGCGTCAGCAGCTTGGTGGACTGCCCTAGCACAGATACGCAGTATTTT. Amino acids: CVSSLVDCPSTDTQYF. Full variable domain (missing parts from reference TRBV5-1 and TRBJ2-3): KAGVTQTPRYLIKTRGQQVTLSCSPISGHRSVSWYQQTPGQGLQFLFEYFSETQRNKGNFPGRFSGRQFSNSRSEMNVSTLELGDSALYLCVSSLVDCPSTDTQYFGPGTRLTVL.

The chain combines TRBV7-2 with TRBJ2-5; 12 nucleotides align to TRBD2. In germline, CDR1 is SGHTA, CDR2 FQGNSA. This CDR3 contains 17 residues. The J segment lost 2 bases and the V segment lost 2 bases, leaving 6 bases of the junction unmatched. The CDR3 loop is CASSLLSSGGGQETQYF. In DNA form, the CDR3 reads TGTGCCAGCAGCTTATTATCTAGCGGGGGGGGTCAAGAGACCCAGTACTTC.

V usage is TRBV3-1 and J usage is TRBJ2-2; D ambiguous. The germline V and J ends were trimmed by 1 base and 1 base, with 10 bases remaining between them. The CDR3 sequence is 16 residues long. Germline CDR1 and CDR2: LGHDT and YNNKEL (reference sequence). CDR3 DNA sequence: TGTGCCAGCAGCCAAGGTGTGGCCGAGAACACCGGGGAGCTGTTTTTT. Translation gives CASSQGVAENTGELFF.

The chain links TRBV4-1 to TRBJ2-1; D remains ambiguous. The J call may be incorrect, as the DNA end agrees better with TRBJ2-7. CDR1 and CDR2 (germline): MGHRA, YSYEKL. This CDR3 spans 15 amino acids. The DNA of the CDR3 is TGCGCCAGCAGCCAATATGAGGTCTCCTACAATGAGCAGTACTTC. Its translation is CASSQYEVSYNEQYF.

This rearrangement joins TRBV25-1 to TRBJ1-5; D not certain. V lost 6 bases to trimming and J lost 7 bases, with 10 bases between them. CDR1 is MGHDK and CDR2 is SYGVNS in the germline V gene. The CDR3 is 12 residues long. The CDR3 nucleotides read TGTGCCAGCAGCATAGGTGGCCAGCCCCAGCATTTT. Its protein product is CASSIGGQPQHF. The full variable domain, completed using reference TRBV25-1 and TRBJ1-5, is EADIYQTPRYLVIGTGKKITLECSQTMGHDKMYWYQQDPGMELHLIHYSYGVNSTEKGDLSSESTVSRIRTEHFPLTLESARPSHTSQYLCASSIGGQPQHFGDGTRLSIL.

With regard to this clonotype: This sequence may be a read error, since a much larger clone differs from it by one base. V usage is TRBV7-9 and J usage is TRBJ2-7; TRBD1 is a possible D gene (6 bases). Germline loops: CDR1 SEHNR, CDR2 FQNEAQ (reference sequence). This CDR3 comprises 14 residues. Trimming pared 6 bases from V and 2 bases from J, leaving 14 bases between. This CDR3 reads CASRLTGRPYEQYF. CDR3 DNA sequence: TGTGCCAGCAGACTGACAGGTCGCCCCTACGAGCAGTACTTC.

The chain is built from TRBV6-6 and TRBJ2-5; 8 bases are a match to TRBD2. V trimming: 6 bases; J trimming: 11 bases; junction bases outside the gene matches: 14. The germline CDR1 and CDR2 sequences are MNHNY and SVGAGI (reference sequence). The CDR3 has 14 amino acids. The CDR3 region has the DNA TGTGCCAGCAGCCCCCCCGGGACTAGAAATGAGCAGTACTTC. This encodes CASSPPGTRNEQYF.

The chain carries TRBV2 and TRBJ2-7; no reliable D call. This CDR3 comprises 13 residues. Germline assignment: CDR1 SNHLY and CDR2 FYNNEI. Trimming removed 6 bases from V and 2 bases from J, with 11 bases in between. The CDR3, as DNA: TGTGCCAGCAGGCTGGGCCGAACCTACGAGCAGTACTTC. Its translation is CASRLGRTYEQYF.

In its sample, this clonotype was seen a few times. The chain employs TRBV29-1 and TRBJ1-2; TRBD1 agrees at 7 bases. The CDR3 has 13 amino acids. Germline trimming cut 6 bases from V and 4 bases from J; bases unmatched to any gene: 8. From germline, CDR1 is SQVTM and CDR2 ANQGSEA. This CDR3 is CSVSRDSGYGYTF. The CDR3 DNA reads TGCAGCGTAAGCCGGGACAGTGGCTATGGCTACACCTTC.

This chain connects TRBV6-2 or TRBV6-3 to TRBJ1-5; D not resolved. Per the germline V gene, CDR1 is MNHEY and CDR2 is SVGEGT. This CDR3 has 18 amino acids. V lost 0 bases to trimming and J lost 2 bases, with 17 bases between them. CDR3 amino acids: CASSYSPSRRPGNQPQHF. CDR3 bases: TGTGCCAGCAGTTACTCCCCCTCCCGCCGACCTGGCAATCAGCCCCAGCATTTT.

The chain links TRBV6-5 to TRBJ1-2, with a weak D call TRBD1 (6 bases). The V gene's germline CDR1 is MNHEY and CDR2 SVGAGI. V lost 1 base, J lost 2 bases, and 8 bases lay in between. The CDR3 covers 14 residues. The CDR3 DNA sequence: TGTGCCAGCAGTTACTACCAGGGGAACTATGGCTACACCTTC. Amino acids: CASSYYQGNYGYTF.

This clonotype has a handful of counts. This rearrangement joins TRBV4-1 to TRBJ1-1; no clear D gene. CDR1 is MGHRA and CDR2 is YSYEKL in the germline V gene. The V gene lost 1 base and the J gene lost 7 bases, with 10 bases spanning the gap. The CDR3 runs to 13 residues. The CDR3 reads CASSQAPTLEAFF. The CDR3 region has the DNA TGCGCCAGCAGCCAAGCTCCGACACTTGAAGCTTTCTTT.